Below, one TCR beta chain is given with its context. Trimming cost V 1 base and J 6 bases; bases outside gene matches: 5. CDR1 and CDR2 from the germline V gene are GTSNPN and SVGIG (reference sequence). The CDR3 runs to 15 residues. The sample is drawn from a study of blood T cell repertoires in COVID-19. About the study: Researchers got acute and convalescent COVID-19 samples from the United States, Italy and Spain. Nucleic acid was either cDNA or gDNA, and it came from T cells, B-cell-depleted T cells, or PBMCs.

Original methodology: Amplifying reference gene primers gave estimates of nucleated cell counts. Measured with immunoSEQ multiplex PCR; TCRdb has only the in-frame clones, and not every one. V, J and clone size derive from that table, while D and trimming were established from the DNA sequence. The sample lists around 140,000 clones, approximately 88% occurring once. Input material: peripheral blood. The source is a human donor in a cohort sampled during active COVID-19. The chain has TRBV30 and TRBJ2-7, with 14 nucleotides matching TRBD2. Here the CDR3 reads CAWSAGTSGSREQYV. The DNA for the CDR3 is TGTGCCTGGAGTGCAGGGACTAGCGGGAGTCGCGAGCAGTACGTC.